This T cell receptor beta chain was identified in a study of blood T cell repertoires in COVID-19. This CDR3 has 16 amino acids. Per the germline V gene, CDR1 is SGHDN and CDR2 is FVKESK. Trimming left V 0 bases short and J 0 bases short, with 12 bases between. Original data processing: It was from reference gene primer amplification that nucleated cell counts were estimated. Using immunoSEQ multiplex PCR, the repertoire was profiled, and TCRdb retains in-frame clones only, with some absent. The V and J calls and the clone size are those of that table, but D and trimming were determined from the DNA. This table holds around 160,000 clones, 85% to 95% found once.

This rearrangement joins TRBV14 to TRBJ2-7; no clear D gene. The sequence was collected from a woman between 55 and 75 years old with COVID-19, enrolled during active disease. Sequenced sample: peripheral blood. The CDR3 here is CASSQDPGLHSYEQYF. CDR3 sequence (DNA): TGTGCCAGCAGCCAAGACCCAGGCCTACACTCCTACGAGCAGTACTTC. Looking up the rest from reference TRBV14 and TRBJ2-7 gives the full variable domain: EAGVTQFPSHSVIEKGQTVTLRCDPISGHDNLYWYRRVMGKEIKFLLHFVKESKQDESGMPNNRFLAERTGGTYSTLKVQPAELEDSGVYFCASSQDPGLHSYEQYFGPGTRLTVT.